These 17 T cell receptor beta chains originate from one sample sequenced in a study of PD-1 blockade in classical Hodgkin lymphoma. Repertoires were generated with immunoSEQ multiplex PCR, while TCRdb's copy carries only in-frame clones and drops some. The repertoire consists of 100,000 or so clones, with approximately 90% occurring once and the leading ten covering about 2.9%. Time point given: cycle 4 day 1 (C4D1), after around six weeks of nivolumab. Each patient relapsed following autologous stem cell transplantation, and prior brentuximab vedotin exposure differed. Material: peripheral blood mononuclear cells (PBMCs), obtained before the fourth cycle of nivolumab. Source of these receptors: a human donor with classical Hodgkin lymphoma.

V gene TRBV10-1 combines with J gene TRBJ2-7; D may correspond to TRBD1 or TRBD2 (5 bases each). Germline V gives CDR1 WNHNN, CDR2 SYGVQD (reference sequence). V was trimmed by 6 bases and J by 1 base, leaving 22 bases between them. The length of the CDR3 is 17 residues. The CDR3 is CASSNTLSVGESYEQYF. The CDR3 DNA reads as TGCGCCAGCAGCAACACGTTATCGGTGGGGGAATCCTACGAGCAGTACTTC.

This chain connects TRBV11-2 to TRBJ1-1, with unresolved D. Between the trimmed V and J ends, which lost 1 base and 7 bases, there was a span of 7 bases. The CDR3 spans 12 residues. In germline, CDR1 is SGHAT, CDR2 FQNNGV. Here the CDR3 reads CASSLVRYEAFF. The CDR3 DNA reads as TGTGCCAGCAGCTTAGTCAGATATGAAGCTTTCTTT.

The chain is built from TRBV7-8 and TRBJ1-1; 9 bases align to TRBD1. Germline CDR1 reads SGHVS; CDR2 reads FQNEAQ. V lost 5 bases to trimming and J lost 5 bases; unmatched junction nucleotides: 6. The CDR3 runs to 14 residues. The CDR3 protein is CASSPGTGRTEAFF. The CDR3 nucleotides are TGTGCCAGCAGCCCCGGGACAGGGAGAACTGAAGCTTTCTTT.

The chain uses TRBV6-5 and TRBJ1-1, with TRBD1 matching 7 bases. CDR1 and CDR2 from the germline V gene are MNHEY and SVGAGI. The CDR3 length is 15 residues. V lost 0 bases and J lost 1; bases outside the gene matches: 2. The CDR3 DNA reads TGTGCCAGCAGTTACTCGACAGGGCCGAACACTGAAGCTTTCTTT. This translates into CASSYSTGPNTEAFF.

V gene TRBV6-5 combines with J gene TRBJ1-2; no definite D call. This CDR3 is 14 amino acids long. Germline assignment: CDR1 MNHEY and CDR2 SVGAGI. The V and J ends lost 0 bases and 4 bases respectively, with 9 bases between them. CDR3 amino acids: CASSYSGYGYGYTF. CDR3 sequence (DNA): TGTGCCAGCAGTTACTCGGGATACGGCTATGGCTACACCTTC.

This clone has just a few counts. The rearrangement uses TRBV19 and TRBJ1-2; TRBD1 agrees at 9 bases. The CDR3 is 15 amino acids. V lost 3 bases, J lost 0 bases, and 2 bases stayed unmatched. Germline lookup yields CDR1 LNHDA and CDR2 SQIVND (reference sequence). The CDR3 DNA is TGTGCCAGTAGTATCGGGGACAGGGCTAACTATGGCTACACCTTC. Its translation: CASSIGDRANYGYTF.

In this sample, this clone turned up once. This chain links TRBV19 with TRBJ2-3; 7 bases align to TRBD2. V was clipped by 3 bases and J by 2 bases; unmatched bases: 5. CDR3 length: 15 amino acids. CDR1 and CDR2 from the germline V gene are LNHDA and SQIVND (reference sequence). The CDR3 protein is CASSIKRGLTDTQYF. Here the CDR3 DNA reads TGTGCCAGTAGTATCAAGCGGGGTCTCACAGATACGCAGTATTTT.

As regards this clone: The junction differs from germline at one of its ends, possibly a read error. The chain employs TRBV6-1 and TRBJ2-1; TRBD2 matches at 9 bases. Germline loops: CDR1 MNHNS, CDR2 SASEGT. There are 18 residues in the CDR3. The CDR3 DNA reads TGTGCCAGCAGTGAAGTGGGGATAGCGGGGGCCTCCGACAATGAGCAGTTCTTC. Translation: CASSEVGIAGASDNEQFF.

The chain uses TRBV29-1 and TRBJ1-2, with D possibly matching TRBD1 (6 bases). The V end was cut by 7 bases, the J end by 0 bases, with 12 bases between. Germline V gene sequence: CDR1 SQVTM, CDR2 ANQGSEA. The CDR3 covers 13 residues. The CDR3: CSARTEANYGYTF. The CDR3 region has the DNA TGCAGCGCTCGGACAGAAGCTAACTATGGCTACACCTTC.

The chain combines TRBV7-6 with TRBJ2-7; the D gene is possibly TRBD1 (6 bases). Trimming removed 5 bases at V and 4 bases at J, with 18 bases between. Germline-derived CDR1 and CDR2 are SGHVS and FNYEAQ. This CDR3 is built from 15 residues. The CDR3 protein is CASSDIPTGSYEQYF. DNA for the CDR3: TGTGCCAGCAGCGATATTCCGACAGGTTCGTACGAGCAGTACTTC.

In this sample, this clone turned up once. The gene calls are TRBV19 and TRBJ2-5; TRBD1 matches 11 bases. The CDR3 consists of 15 residues. J lost 2 bases, V lost 5 bases, and 4 bases had no gene match. CDR1 LNHDA and CDR2 SQIVND come from the germline V gene (reference sequence). In DNA form, the CDR3 reads TGTGCCAGTAGTTCGGGACAGGGGGTACAAGAGACCCAGTACTTC. Amino acid sequence: CASSSGQGVQETQYF.

The chain combines TRBV18 with TRBJ1-5; no firm D call. This CDR3 contains 14 residues. Germline V gives CDR1 KGHSH, CDR2 LQKENI. V lost 6 bases to trimming and J lost 9 bases, with 18 bases between them. The CDR3 protein is CASSTGGGSGPQHF. The CDR3 DNA follows: TGTGCCAGCTCCACGGGAGGAGGCTCGGGGCCCCAGCATTTT.

J is TRBJ1-3 and V is TRBV14; D might be TRBD1 (6 bases). Germline CDR1 is SGHDN and CDR2 is FVKESK. Trimming cost V 3 bases and J 4 bases, with 19 bases left between them. CDR3 size: 17 residues. The CDR3 sequence: CASSHYVWGAEGNTIYF. In DNA, the CDR3 is TGTGCCAGCAGCCACTACGTTTGGGGGGCTGAAGGAAACACCATATATTTT. Based on the CDR3 plus reference TRBV14 and TRBJ1-3, the full variable domain is EAGVTQFPSHSVIEKGQTVTLRCDPISGHDNLYWYRRVMGKEIKFLLHFVKESKQDESGMPNNRFLAERTGGTYSTLKVQPAELEDSGVYFCASSHYVWGAEGNTIYFGEGSWLTVV.

The chain is built from TRBV6-1 and TRBJ1-3, with D maybe TRBD1 (6 bases). V was cut by 6 bases and J by 0 bases, with 12 bases left in between. The V gene's germline CDR1 is MNHNS and CDR2 SASEGT. The CDR3 loop spans 15 amino acids. The DNA for the CDR3 is TGTGCCAGCAGCCGAGGGGGGATCTCTGGAAACACCATATATTTT. This codes for CASSRGGISGNTIYF.

The rearrangement links TRBV28 to TRBJ1-2; the D is unclear. CDR3 length: 14 residues. V was clipped by 2 bases and J by 4 bases, with 11 bases between them. Germline V gene sequence: CDR1 MDHEN, CDR2 SYDVKM. CDR3 region: CASSLDRNPYGYTF. CDR3 nucleotides: TGTGCCAGCAGTTTAGATCGAAATCCCTATGGCTACACCTTC.

The J gene is TRBJ1-5, the V gene TRBV6-5, with a possible D match to TRBD1 (6 bases). V was shortened by 3 bases and J by 4 bases, with 10 bases between the two germline ends. The germline CDR1 and CDR2 sequences are MNHEY and SVGAGI. The CDR3 is made up of 14 amino acids. CDR3 loop: CASSYRQGNQPQHF. The CDR3 DNA sequence: TGTGCCAGCAGTTATCGGCAGGGGAATCAGCCCCAGCATTTT.

The chain joins TRBV7-7 to TRBJ1-3; D is ambiguous. Germline assignment: CDR1 SSHAT and CDR2 FNYEAQ (reference sequence). CDR3 length: 16 residues. The V end lost 1 base, the J end lost 1 base, and 11 bases lay between the germline ends. CDR3 sequence reads: CASSLGETSSGNTIYF. CDR3 coding DNA: TGTGCCAGCAGCTTAGGGGAGACCTCGTCTGGAAACACCATATATTTT.